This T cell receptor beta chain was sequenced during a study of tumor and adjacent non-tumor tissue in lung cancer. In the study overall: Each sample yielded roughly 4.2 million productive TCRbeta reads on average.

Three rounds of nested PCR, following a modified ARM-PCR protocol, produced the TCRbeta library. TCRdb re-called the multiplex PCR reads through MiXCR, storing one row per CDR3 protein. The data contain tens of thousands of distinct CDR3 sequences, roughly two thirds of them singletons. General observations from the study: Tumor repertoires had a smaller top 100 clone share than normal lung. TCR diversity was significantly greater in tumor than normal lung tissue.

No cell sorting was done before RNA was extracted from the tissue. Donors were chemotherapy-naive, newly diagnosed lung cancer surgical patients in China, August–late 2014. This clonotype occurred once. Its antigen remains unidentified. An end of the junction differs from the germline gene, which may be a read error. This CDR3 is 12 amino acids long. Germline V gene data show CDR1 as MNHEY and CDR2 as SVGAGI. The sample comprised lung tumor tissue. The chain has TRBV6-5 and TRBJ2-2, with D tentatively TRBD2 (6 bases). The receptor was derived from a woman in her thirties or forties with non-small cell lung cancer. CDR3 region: CASSGFTGGLFF. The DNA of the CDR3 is TGTGCCAGCAGTGGCTTCACCGGGGGGCTGTTTTTT.